These 28 T cell receptor beta chains originate from one sample sequenced in a study of cytomegalovirus exposure and HLA in healthy donors. Both 60 Vbeta primers and 13 Jbeta primers went into the PCR. Produced via immunoSEQ multiplex PCR; TCRdb's table is partial and in-frame only. In the table there are some 200,000 clones, about 81% of which are singletons. The sequencing input was PBMCs. The receptors here all came from a woman aged 40 to 50 in good health and CMV-seronegative.

This clone was recorded once. J is TRBJ2-7 and V is TRBV4-2; maybe TRBD1 (6 bases). Trimming left V 0 bases short and J 2 bases short, with 17 bases between. The CDR3 covers 17 residues. The V gene's germline CDR1 is LGHNA and CDR2 YNFKEQ. The chain's CDR3 is CASSQDVVQGRTYEQYF. The CDR3 DNA follows: TGTGCCAGCAGCCAAGACGTCGTACAGGGAAGAACCTACGAGCAGTACTTC.

The genes are TRBV5-5 and TRBJ1-5; D uncertain. In germline, CDR1 is SGHKS, CDR2 YYEKEE (reference sequence). The CDR3 is made up of 15 amino acids. V lost 0 bases to trimming and J lost 0 bases, with 7 bases between them. CDR3 in amino acids: CASSLGGHSNQPQHF. The CDR3 nucleotides are TGTGCCAGCAGCTTGGGAGGGCATAGCAATCAGCCCCAGCATTTT.

V is TRBV9 and J is TRBJ2-2; D unclear. The CDR3 has 17 residues. The V gene's germline CDR1 is SGDLS and CDR2 YYNGEE. Deletions cut 4 bases from V and 2 bases from J, with 18 bases between. The CDR3 nucleotides are TGTGCCAGCAGCACAAACCCCACAGTGATAAACACCGGGGAGCTGTTTTTT. This sequence encodes CASSTNPTVINTGELFF.

The chain has TRBV2 and TRBJ2-3; tentative D call: TRBD1 (6 bases). Germline lookup yields CDR1 SNHLY and CDR2 FYNNEI. This CDR3 contains 15 residues. Trimming left V 4 bases short and J 6 bases short, with 17 bases between. The CDR3 DNA is TGTGCCAGCAGTGCGAACGGAAAACAGGGCGATACGCAGTATTTT. Its translation is CASSANGKQGDTQYF.

The gene calls are TRBV7-8 and TRBJ2-5; tentative D call: TRBD2 (6 bases). CDR1 is SGHVS and CDR2 is FQNEAQ in the germline V gene. V gave up 5 bases and J gave up 2 bases, with 15 bases separating them. This CDR3 contains 15 residues. The CDR3 nucleotides are TGTGCCAGCAGCAGAGGATTTAGCGGACAAGAGACCCAGTACTTC. The encoded protein is CASSRGFSGQETQYF.

The chain uses TRBV28 and TRBJ1-3, with 9 bases that match TRBD1. The germline CDR1 and CDR2 sequences are MDHEN and SYDVKM. V shed 7 bases, J shed 2 bases, and the junction held 6 bases outside the gene matches. The CDR3 is 15 amino acids. The DNA of the CDR3 is TGTGCCAGCAAACTTTACAGGGGGCCTGGAAACACCATATATTTT. Amino acids: CASKLYRGPGNTIYF.

Here the CDR3 DNA reads TGTGCCAGCAGCTTATCTAGCAGCGCTGAAGCTTTCTTT. This codes for CASSLSSSAEAFF. The chain links TRBV11-2 to TRBJ1-1; D call uncertain. This CDR3 comprises 13 residues. V was pared by 2 bases and J by 6 bases, with 10 bases between. CDR1 and CDR2 (germline): SGHAT, FQNNGV.

The chain carries TRBV7-2 and TRBJ2-5; the match to TRBD2 covers 7 bases. Looked up from germline, CDR1 is SGHTA and CDR2 is FQGNSA. There are 15 residues in the CDR3. After removal of 7 bases from V and 4 bases from J, the junction contained 12 bases not matched to a gene. Here the CDR3 reads CASTTGGWGGETQYF. CDR3 DNA: TGTGCCAGCACGACGGGAGGATGGGGCGGAGAGACCCAGTACTTC.

Only one count was recorded for this clone. This chain uses TRBV30 with TRBJ2-3; tentative D call: TRBD2 (7 bases). Per the germline V gene, CDR1 is GTSNPN and CDR2 is SVGIG (reference sequence). There are 13 residues in the CDR3. Trimming stripped 5 bases from V and 3 bases from J, with 12 bases between. The CDR3 spells CAWGGGGTDTQYF. The CDR3 coding sequence is TGTGCCTGGGGAGGGGGGGGGACAGATACGCAGTATTTT.

The chain carries TRBV27 and TRBJ2-7, with TRBD2 identical over 10 bases. Trimming took 7 bases from V and 5 from J; bases not matched to a gene: 8. The CDR3 extends over 14 amino acids. Germline CDR1 MNHEY, CDR2 SMNVEV (reference sequence). Here the CDR3 DNA reads TGTGCCAGCAATAAAGCGGGAGGGCCGAACGAGCAGTACTTC. Translating it yields CASNKAGGPNEQYF.

Here the CDR3 DNA reads TGTGCCAGCAGCTTTGGAGACAGGTTCCCCGAGCAGTACTTC. The encoded protein is CASSFGDRFPEQYF. The rearrangement links TRBV11-2 to TRBJ2-7; tentatively, D is TRBD1 (6 bases). CDR3 size: 14 residues. In germline, CDR1 is SGHAT, CDR2 FQNNGV. V lost 3 bases to trimming and J lost 6 bases, with 15 bases between them.

In its sample, this clone was seen a few times. This chain uses TRBV28 with TRBJ2-3; 9 bases map to TRBD2. Trimming removed 2 bases from V and 8 bases from J; junction bases left unmatched: 11. CDR3 size: 16 residues. Germline V gives CDR1 MDHEN, CDR2 SYDVKM. As DNA, the CDR3 is TGTGCCAGCAGTTTACTCGGCGGGAGGGAAGGGGGTACGCAGTATTTT. Encoded protein: CASSLLGGREGGTQYF.

V and J are TRBV28 and TRBJ1-2, with no clear D. This CDR3 is 16 amino acids long. Trimming took 6 bases from V and 6 from J, leaving 23 bases between them. The germline V gene encodes CDR1 MDHEN and CDR2 SYDVKM. The CDR3 DNA reads TGTGCCAGCAGCCGAACTTCTTTACCCGGGTACGATGGCTACACCTTC. It yields the protein CASSRTSLPGYDGYTF.

The chain has TRBV28 and TRBJ2-7; TRBD2 matches at 7 bases. The V and J ends lost 5 bases and 2 bases, in that order; junction bases with no gene match: 6. CDR1 and CDR2 from the germline V gene are MDHEN and SYDVKM. CDR3 length: 14 residues. CDR3 sequence: CASSPREAPYEQYF. CDR3 nucleotides: TGTGCCAGCAGTCCACGGGAGGCCCCCTACGAGCAGTACTTC.

The chain combines TRBV30 with TRBJ1-1; the D is unclear. The CDR3 loop spans 11 amino acids. V was trimmed by 0 bases and J by 5 bases, leaving 4 bases between them. Looked up from germline, CDR1 is GTSNPN and CDR2 is SVGIG (reference sequence). The CDR3 nucleotides are TGTGCCTGGAGTGTACATACTGAAGCTTTCTTT. It translates to CAWSVHTEAFF.

The CDR3 sequence is CARSPGFMNTEAFF. The CDR3 DNA sequence: TGTGCCAGAAGCCCTGGCTTCATGAACACTGAAGCTTTCTTT. V and J are TRBV5-3 and TRBJ1-1, with no clear D. TRBV5-3 belongs to the ORF category, with a function that is uncertain. The CDR3 spans 14 residues. Trimming shortened V by 4 bases and J by 0 bases, and 10 bases separated the two germline ends.

CDR3 sequence: CASSFSGARPTDTQYF. In DNA, the CDR3 is TGCGCCAGCAGCTTTTCGGGAGCCCGACCGACAGATACGCAGTATTTT. J is TRBJ2-3 and V is TRBV5-1; a weak D match, TRBD2 (6 bases). Germline V gives CDR1 SGHRS, CDR2 YFSETQ. The length of the CDR3 is 16 residues. Trimming cost V 2 bases and J 3 bases, with 16 bases left between them.

The J gene is TRBJ2-7, the V gene TRBV13; 9 bases match TRBD1. CDR3 length: 15 residues. Germline loops: CDR1 PRHDT, CDR2 FYEKMQ (reference sequence). Trimming cost V 4 bases and J 3 bases; bases outside gene matches: 7. The CDR3 loop reads CASSYRQGVGYEQYF. CDR3 nucleotide sequence: TGTGCCAGCAGCTACCGACAGGGGGTAGGCTACGAGCAGTACTTC. Full variable domain (outside the CDR3, taken from reference TRBV13 and TRBJ2-7): AAGVIQSPRHLIKEKRETATLKCYPIPRHDTVYWYQQGPGQDPQFLISFYEKMQSDKGSIPDRFSAQQFSDYHSELNMSSLELGDSALYFCASSYRQGVGYEQYFGPGTRLTVT.

The chain carries TRBV7-2 and TRBJ2-1; 9 bases agree with TRBD2. J lost 0 bases, V lost 5 bases, and 5 bases had no gene match. The CDR3 spans 16 residues. Germline lookup yields CDR1 SGHTA and CDR2 FQGNSA. The CDR3 sequence: CASSPLAGYSYNEQFF. The CDR3 DNA follows: TGTGCCAGCAGCCCACTAGCGGGCTACTCCTACAATGAGCAGTTCTTC.

Only a few counts were recorded for this clone. The V gene is TRBV5-1, the J gene TRBJ2-7; D is possibly TRBD1 (6 bases). The CDR3 has 13 amino acids. V was trimmed by 6 bases and J by 0 bases, leaving 10 bases between them. From germline, CDR1 is SGHRS and CDR2 YFSETQ. The CDR3 DNA sequence: TGCGCCAGCAAACGGGACAACTCCTACGAGCAGTACTTC. This encodes CASKRDNSYEQYF.

This chain links TRBV2 with TRBJ2-1, with 9 bases identical to TRBD2. CDR1 and CDR2 (germline): SNHLY, FYNNEI. The CDR3 contains 15 residues. The V segment lost 5 bases and the J segment 7 bases; nucleotides outside the gene matches: 9. CDR3 region: CASSRASGTLNEQFF. Written as DNA, the CDR3 is TGTGCCAGCAGTCGCGCTAGCGGGACGCTAAATGAGCAGTTCTTC.

V usage is TRBV7-9 and J usage is TRBJ2-1; D is uncertain. Germline V gene sequence: CDR1 SEHNR, CDR2 FQNEAQ (reference sequence). The CDR3 has 15 residues. V was pared by 5 bases and J by 4 bases, with 15 bases between. CDR3: CASSPPGVGYNEQFF. CDR3 DNA sequence: TGTGCCAGCAGCCCTCCGGGTGTAGGATACAATGAGCAGTTCTTC.

V usage is TRBV29-1 and J usage is TRBJ2-5; D may be TRBD2 (5 bases). CDR1 and CDR2 (germline): SQVTM, ANQGSEA. The CDR3 loop spans 13 amino acids. The V end lost 3 bases, the J end lost 2 bases, and 10 bases lay between the germline ends. The CDR3 nucleotides read TGCAGCGTTGAGGTGGACTCACAAGAGACCCAGTACTTC. This translates into CSVEVDSQETQYF. The variable domain in full, completed from reference TRBV29-1 and TRBJ2-5, reads SAVISQKPSRDICQRGTSLTIQCQVDSQVTMMFWYRQQPGQSLTLIATANQGSEATYESGFVIDKFPISRPNLTFSTLTVSNMSPEDSSIYLCSVEVDSQETQYFGPGTRLLVL.

The gene calls are TRBV6-1 and TRBJ2-5; no firm D call. The DNA matches TRBJ2-7 better at its end, which makes the J call doubtful. This CDR3 region has 12 residues. Germline CDR1 MNHNS, CDR2 SASEGT. The CDR3 coding sequence is TGTGCCAGCAGTGTGTCAACAAGCGAGCAGTACTTC. This translates into CASSVSTSEQYF.

A note on this clone: This likely comes from a read error, as the CDR3 has no conserved phenylalanine or tryptophan at its end. This chain uses TRBV30 with TRBJ1-2; D is possibly TRBD1 (6 bases). The length of the CDR3 is 14 residues. The ends were cut back, 3 bases at V and 4 bases at J, with 15 bases in the middle. The germline gives CDR1 GTSNPN, CDR2 SVGIG (reference sequence). This chain's CDR3 is CAWRSLQGGYGYTL. CDR3 DNA: TGTGCCTGGAGATCTTTACAGGGCGGCTATGGCTACACCCTC.

The chain couples TRBV5-1 to TRBJ1-5; possibly TRBD1 for D (6 bases). The CDR3 totals 15 residues. CDR1 and CDR2 from the germline V gene are SGHRS and YFSETQ. Trimming cost V 3 bases and J 4 bases, with 14 bases left between them. The CDR3 reads CASSWAGQGNQPQHF. The CDR3 region has the DNA TGCGCCAGCAGCTGGGCCGGGCAGGGGAATCAGCCCCAGCATTTT. Supplemented by reference TRBV5-1 and TRBJ1-5, the full variable domain reads KAGVTQTPRYLIKTRGQQVTLSCSPISGHRSVSWYQQTPGQGLQFLFEYFSETQRNKGNFPGRFSGRQFSNSRSEMNVSTLELGDSALYLCASSWAGQGNQPQHFGDGTRLSIL.

CDR3 in amino acids: CASSYTTGGSSYNEQFF. CDR3 in DNA: TGCGCCAGCAGCTATACGACAGGGGGGAGCTCCTACAATGAGCAGTTCTTC. The chain recombines TRBV5-1 with TRBJ2-1, with TRBD1 matching 9 bases. With V trimmed by 3 bases and J by 0 bases, 7 bases remained unmatched. The CDR3 is 17 residues long. Germline assignment: CDR1 SGHRS and CDR2 YFSETQ.

The chain is built from TRBV10-3 and TRBJ2-7, with a possible D match to TRBD2 (5 bases). With 6 bases removed from V and 0 bases from J, the gap between germline ends came to 15 bases. Germline lookup yields CDR1 ENHRY and CDR2 SYGVKD. The CDR3 runs 15 residues. The CDR3 sequence is CAISPDYTRSYEQYF. CDR3 sequence (DNA): TGTGCCATCAGCCCTGACTACACCCGCTCCTACGAGCAGTACTTC.